Listed below are T cell receptor beta chains from one sample, sequenced in a study of CD8+ T cells in alopecia areata. The repertoire was sequenced with immunoSEQ multiplex PCR; TCRdb's copy has only in-frame clones and lacks some. The sample has around 200,000 clones, around 60% seen once. The material sequenced was CD8+ T cells sorted from blood, taken at week 24, from a patient treated with tofacitinib. The receptors were sampled from a human donor with alopecia areata. Both conserved end residues are part of each CDR3. D genes are given only for firm matches. Where a row states a size, it is once, few, many or the class of an expanded clone; other rows omit it.

clone_size: NA; v_call: TRBV29-1; d_call: TRBD1; j_call: TRBJ2-7; cdr3_nt: TGCAGCGTTGAAGATCGGTCCGGGACAGGAATCTCCTACGAGCAGTACTTC; cdr3_aa: CSVEDRSGTGISYEQYF
clone_size: few; v_call: TRBV30; d_call: NA; j_call: TRBJ2-1; cdr3_nt: TGTGCCTGGAGTGTGAATTACAATGAGCAGTTCTTC; cdr3_aa: CAWSVNYNEQFF
clone_size: NA; v_call: TRBV13; d_call: NA; j_call: TRBJ2-5; cdr3_nt: TGTGCCAGCAGCTCCGCTGGGGGGGGGCCGAAGACCCAGTACTTC; cdr3_aa: CASSSAGGGPKTQYF
clone_size: NA; v_call: TRBV27; d_call: NA; j_call: TRBJ2-5; cdr3_nt: TGTGCCAGCCAAGGGCAATCGGAGACCCAGTACTTC; cdr3_aa: CASQGQSETQYF
clone_size: few; v_call: TRBV29-1; d_call: NA; j_call: TRBJ1-2; cdr3_nt: TGCAGCGCTGACCTACGAGGGGACTATGGCTACACCTTC; cdr3_aa: CSADLRGDYGYTF
clone_size: NA; v_call: TRBV25-1; d_call: NA; j_call: TRBJ1-1; cdr3_nt: TGTGCCAGCAGTGGCCAGGGTCCCACTGAAGCTTTCTTT; cdr3_aa: CASSGQGPTEAFF
clone_size: few; v_call: TRBV19; d_call: NA; j_call: TRBJ1-1; cdr3_nt: TGTGCCAGTAGTATAAGAGGGGTTGAAGCTTTCTTT; cdr3_aa: CASSIRGVEAFF
clone_size: NA; v_call: TRBV12-5; d_call: NA; j_call: TRBJ2-2; cdr3_nt: TGTGCTAGTGGTTTGAATACCGGGGAGCTGTTTTTT; cdr3_aa: CASGLNTGELFF
clone_size: few; v_call: TRBV29-1; d_call: NA; j_call: TRBJ2-1; cdr3_nt: TGCAGCGTTGAAATCTATGAGCAGTTCTTC; cdr3_aa: CSVEIYEQFF
clone_size: NA; v_call: TRBV5-1; d_call: TRBD2; j_call: TRBJ2-1; cdr3_nt: TGCGCCAGCAGCTTGGAGGGACTAGAGTACCATGAGCAGTTCTTC; cdr3_aa: CASSLEGLEYHEQFF
clone_size: NA; v_call: TRBV29-1; d_call: NA; j_call: TRBJ1-2; cdr3_nt: TGCAGCGTTGTGGACAGCGAACTTAGAGACTATGGCTACACCTTC; cdr3_aa: CSVVDSELRDYGYTF
clone_size: few; v_call: TRBV2; d_call: TRBD1; j_call: TRBJ1-2; cdr3_nt: TGTGCCAGCAGAGGAAGAGGGACAGGATATGGCTACACCTTC; cdr3_aa: CASRGRGTGYGYTF
clone_size: few; v_call: TRBV29-1; d_call: NA; j_call: TRBJ1-1; cdr3_nt: TGCAGCCCTGGGGTGGGATCTGAAGCTTTCTTT; cdr3_aa: CSPGVGSEAFF
clone_size: NA; v_call: TRBV9; d_call: TRBD2; j_call: TRBJ2-1; cdr3_nt: TGTGCCAGCAGCGTATGGTGGGCGGGGGGAAGTTTCTATGAGCAGTTCTTC; cdr3_aa: CASSVWWAGGSFYEQFF
clone_size: NA; v_call: TRBV19; d_call: NA; j_call: TRBJ2-4; cdr3_nt: TGTGCCAGTAAATTCAGGTTGGGGAACATTCAGTACTTC; cdr3_aa: CASKFRLGNIQYF
clone_size: few; v_call: TRBV7-9; d_call: TRBD1; j_call: TRBJ2-7; cdr3_nt: TGTGCCAGCCGCCGGGACAGGGAAGGGACCTACGAGCAGTACTTC; cdr3_aa: CASRRDREGTYEQYF
clone_size: NA; v_call: TRBV10-3; d_call: TRBD1; j_call: TRBJ1-1; cdr3_nt: TGTGCCATCCGTCAGACAGGGGGGGAAGCTTTCTTT; cdr3_aa: CAIRQTGGEAFF
clone_size: NA; v_call: TRBV29-1; d_call: NA; j_call: TRBJ2-7; cdr3_nt: TGCAGCGTTAAAACGCCGGGCCAAGATACCCCCTACGAGCAGTACTTC; cdr3_aa: CSVKTPGQDTPYEQYF
clone_size: NA; v_call: TRBV6-1; d_call: NA; j_call: TRBJ2-2; cdr3_nt: TGTGCCAGCAGCAAAACACGGGGGGAGCTGTTTTTT; cdr3_aa: CASSKTRGELFF
clone_size: few; v_call: TRBV29-1; d_call: TRBD2; j_call: TRBJ2-7; cdr3_nt: TGCAGCGTGGGACTAGCTGAGGGAACCTACGAGCAGTACTTC; cdr3_aa: CSVGLAEGTYEQYF
clone_size: NA; v_call: TRBV30; d_call: NA; j_call: TRBJ1-5; cdr3_nt: TGTGCCTGGGGGGACGAATCCGAGCCCCAGCATTTT; cdr3_aa: CAWGDESEPQHF
clone_size: few; v_call: TRBV29-1; d_call: NA; j_call: TRBJ2-3; cdr3_nt: TGCAGCGCAGAACTAGTTGGTACGGGAGATACGCAGTATTTT; cdr3_aa: CSAELVGTGDTQYF
clone_size: NA; v_call: TRBV29-1; d_call: TRBD1; j_call: TRBJ1-1; cdr3_nt: TGCAGCGCAAGAGGACAGGGCGCTGAAGCTTTCTTT; cdr3_aa: CSARGQGAEAFF
clone_size: once; v_call: TRBV14; d_call: NA; j_call: TRBJ2-1; cdr3_nt: TGTGCCAGCAGCCAAGATTGGAGACGGCCCTACAATGAGCAGTTCTTC; cdr3_aa: CASSQDWRRPYNEQFF
clone_size: few; v_call: TRBV11-2; d_call: NA; j_call: TRBJ2-1; cdr3_nt: TGTGCCAGCAGCTTTAGCGGCGAGCAGTTCTTC; cdr3_aa: CASSFSGEQFF
clone_size: NA; v_call: TRBV5-1; d_call: NA; j_call: TRBJ1-6; cdr3_nt: TGCGCCAGCAGCCGGGCCCGGTGGCCCTATAATTCACCCCTCCACTTT; cdr3_aa: CASSRARWPYNSPLHF
clone_size: once; v_call: TRBV6-5; d_call: NA; j_call: TRBJ1-5; cdr3_nt: TGTGCCAACAGTTATTTGGGGTCGGAGCAGCCCCAGCATTTT; cdr3_aa: CANSYLGSEQPQHF
clone_size: NA; v_call: TRBV25-1; d_call: TRBD1; j_call: TRBJ2-2; cdr3_nt: TGTGCCAGCAGTGAACCGGACAGGGAGAGCACCGGGGAGCTGTTTTTT; cdr3_aa: CASSEPDRESTGELFF
clone_size: NA; v_call: TRBV29-1; d_call: NA; j_call: TRBJ1-5; cdr3_nt: TGCAGCGTGCAGGGTAATAGCAATCAGCCCCAGCATTTT; cdr3_aa: CSVQGNSNQPQHF
clone_size: NA; v_call: TRBV5-1; d_call: TRBD1; j_call: TRBJ2-5; cdr3_nt: TGCGCCAGCACTGGATGGGACAGGGAGCCCGGGAGCGGCCAAGAGACCCAGTACTTC; cdr3_aa: CASTGWDREPGSGQETQYF
clone_size: few; v_call: TRBV28; d_call: NA; j_call: TRBJ2-7; cdr3_nt: TGTGCCAGCAGTTTGCGGGCGGGGATATACTACGAGCAGTACTTC; cdr3_aa: CASSLRAGIYYEQYF
clone_size: NA; v_call: TRBV7-6; d_call: NA; j_call: TRBJ1-2; cdr3_nt: TGTGCCAGCAGGGCTTCGGGCTATGGCTACACCTTC; cdr3_aa: CASRASGYGYTF
clone_size: NA; v_call: TRBV2; d_call: NA; j_call: TRBJ1-1; cdr3_nt: TGTGCCAGCAGTGAAGGGGGCAGGGCGTACACTGAAGCTTTCTTT; cdr3_aa: CASSEGGRAYTEAFF